The entry that follows covers one T cell receptor (beta chain) sequence. The CDR3 has 13 residues. Trimming cost V 6 bases and J 3 bases; bases outside gene matches: 2. Per germline, CDR1 WSHSY and CDR2 SAAADI. Libraries were prepared by immunoSEQ multiplex PCR; TCRdb keeps only in-frame clonotypes and omits some of them. This repertoire shows 230,000 or so clones, about 88% found once; its top ten account for 3.5% to 5%. This sample is drawn from a study of blood T cell repertoires in COVID-19. On the study more broadly: From the United States, Italy and Spain came samples of acute and convalescent COVID-19. Nucleic acid was either cDNA or gDNA, and it came from T cells, B-cell-depleted T cells, or PBMCs.

The chain carries TRBV10-2 and TRBJ1-1; 9 nucleotides agree with TRBD1. Sequenced material: peripheral blood. This receptor was obtained from a woman aged 40-49 years who had recovered from COVID-19. The CDR3 DNA is TGCGCCAGCAGACAGGGGGCATACACTGAAGCTTTCTTT. Translating it yields CASRQGAYTEAFF.